These 32 T cell receptor beta chains share one sample of origin, sequenced in a study of T cell responses to AZD1222 COVID-19 vaccine. Assay used: immunoSEQ multiplex PCR; TCRdb lists only in-frame clones, some missing. The sample carries approximately 120,000 clones, over 90% recorded once. Sample: peripheral blood, taken on day 0 of AZD1222 vaccination. These receptors all stem from an adult in good health.

The chain is built from TRBV6-1 and TRBJ1-2; TRBD1 matches 7 bases. The germline V gene has CDR1 MNHNS and CDR2 SASEGT. This CDR3 has 16 residues. The junction had 9 bases not matched to a gene; V was cut back by 3 bases and J by 2 bases. The CDR3 reads CASSDHVTGLNYGYTF. CDR3 coding DNA: TGTGCCAGCAGTGACCACGTGACAGGGCTGAACTATGGCTACACCTTC.

The chain combines TRBV14 with TRBJ1-1, with 9 nucleotides matching TRBD1. Germline values: CDR1 SGHDN, CDR2 FVKESK. Losses at the gene ends were 0 bases for V and 8 bases for J; bases not matched to a gene: 13. The CDR3 totals 17 residues. CDR3 sequence: CASSQDFPGTGSLEAFF. CDR3 nucleotides: TGTGCCAGCAGCCAAGATTTCCCGGGGACAGGGAGCCTAGAAGCTTTCTTT.

In this sample, this clone turned up a few times. V and J are TRBV7-9 and TRBJ1-5; a possible D gene is TRBD1 (5 bases). V dropped 3 bases and J dropped 5 bases, with 11 bases sitting between them. The germline V gene has CDR1 SEHNR and CDR2 FQNEAQ (reference sequence). CDR3 length equals 14 residues. The CDR3 protein is CASSFPGGDQPQHF. CDR3 sequence (DNA): TGTGCCAGCAGCTTCCCGGGGGGGGATCAGCCCCAGCATTTT.

This clone was seen a few times. The genes are TRBV7-9 and TRBJ1-1, with D possibly matching TRBD1 (5 bases). There are 17 residues in the CDR3. From germline, CDR1 is SEHNR and CDR2 FQNEAQ (reference sequence). The V end was cut by 2 bases, the J end by 0 bases, with 16 bases between. The CDR3 spells CASSLRRTLLMNTEAFF. The CDR3 DNA follows: TGTGCCAGCAGCTTAAGGAGGACATTACTCATGAACACTGAAGCTTTCTTT.

The gene calls are TRBV7-9 and TRBJ1-6; 7 bases match TRBD1. The CDR3 consists of 14 residues. J gave up 10 bases and V 6 bases, and 9 bases lay outside the gene matches. Germline CDR1 reads SEHNR; CDR2 reads FQNEAQ (reference sequence). The CDR3 here is CASRFTGDRSPLHF. The CDR3, as DNA: TGTGCCAGCAGGTTCACAGGGGACCGATCACCCCTCCACTTT.

The V and J genes are TRBV10-3 and TRBJ2-7, with 7 bases matching TRBD1. There are 15 residues in the CDR3. V shed 4 bases, J shed 7 bases, and the junction held 13 bases outside the gene matches. CDR1 and CDR2 from the germline V gene are ENHRY and SYGVKD. CDR3 protein: CAISGLTGTHREQYF. DNA of the CDR3: TGTGCCATCAGTGGTCTGACAGGGACACATAGGGAGCAGTACTTC.

V gene TRBV5-6 combines with J gene TRBJ1-6, with a possible D match to TRBD1 (6 bases). The germline gives CDR1 SGHDT, CDR2 YYEEEE. The CDR3 length is 14 residues. Trimming removed 0 bases at V and 7 bases at J, with 8 bases between. The CDR3 here is CASSLDRANSPLHF. The CDR3 DNA reads as TGTGCCAGCAGCTTGGACAGGGCGAATTCACCCCTCCACTTT. The variable domain in full, completed from reference TRBV5-6 and TRBJ1-6, reads DAGVTQSPTHLIKTRGQQVTLRCSPKSGHDTVSWYQQALGQGPQFIFQYYEEEERQRGNFPDRFSGHQFPNYSSELNVNALLLGDSALYLCASSLDRANSPLHFGNGTRLTVT.

The chain employs TRBV19 and TRBJ1-4, with D possibly being TRBD1 (5 bases). In germline, CDR1 is LNHDA, CDR2 SQIVND (reference sequence). The V gene lost 5 bases and the J gene lost 0 bases, with 13 bases spanning the gap. The CDR3 is 16 residues long. The CDR3 DNA sequence: TGTGCCAGTAGTCGGGGCGGTGGAGCAACTAATGAAAAACTGTTTTTT. It is translated as CASSRGGGATNEKLFF. Full variable domain (rest looked up from reference TRBV19 and TRBJ1-4): DGGITQSPKYLFRKEGQNVTLSCEQNLNHDAMYWYRQDPGQGLRLIYYSQIVNDFQKGDIAEGYSVSREKKESFPLTVTSAQKNPTAFYLCASSRGGGATNEKLFFGSGTQLSVL.

V is TRBV19 and J is TRBJ1-2, with TRBD1 matching 8 bases. With V trimmed by 0 bases and J by 12 bases, 12 bases remained unmatched. This CDR3 is built from 15 residues. CDR1 and CDR2 (germline): LNHDA, SQIVND (reference sequence). The CDR3, as DNA: TGTGCCAGTAGTATAGATCCCCAGGACAGGGAGCGACACACCTTC. Encoded protein: CASSIDPQDRERHTF. The full variable domain, completed using reference TRBV19 and TRBJ1-2, is DGGITQSPKYLFRKEGQNVTLSCEQNLNHDAMYWYRQDPGQGLRLIYYSQIVNDFQKGDIAEGYSVSREKKESFPLTVTSAQKNPTAFYLCASSIDPQDRERHTFGSGTRLTVV.

The V and J genes are TRBV12-3 or TRBV12-4 and TRBJ2-5, with no clear D. Trimming shortened V by 6 bases and J by 6 bases, and 8 bases separated the two germline ends. This CDR3 region has 11 residues. The CDR3 sequence: CASSNQQTQYF. The CDR3 coding sequence is TGTGCCAGCAGCAACCAGCAGACCCAGTACTTC.

The V and J genes are TRBV28 and TRBJ1-4; a weak D match, TRBD1 (5 bases). The CDR3 is made up of 12 amino acids. Trimming took off 10 bases at V and 12 bases at J, with 18 bases between the two ends. Per germline, CDR1 MDHEN and CDR2 SYDVKM. The CDR3 region has the DNA TGTGCCATCCGGGGTCGGACAAATGAACTGTTTTTT. Amino acids: CAIRGRTNELFF.

This rearrangement joins TRBV5-6 to TRBJ2-1; D might be TRBD1 (6 bases). V lost 6 bases, J lost 9 bases, and 19 bases lay in between. Germline V CDR1 and CDR2: SGHDT, YYEEEE. The CDR3 is made up of 14 amino acids. Here the CDR3 reads CASTTNAGVVEQFF. As DNA, the CDR3 is TGTGCCAGCACCACTAATGCAGGGGTCGTTGAGCAGTTCTTC. The complete variable domain, with remaining parts taken from reference TRBV5-6 and TRBJ2-1, reads DAGVTQSPTHLIKTRGQQVTLRCSPKSGHDTVSWYQQALGQGPQFIFQYYEEEERQRGNFPDRFSGHQFPNYSSELNVNALLLGDSALYLCASTTNAGVVEQFFGPGTRLTVL.

The chain couples TRBV20-1 to TRBJ1-4, with D uncertain. The CDR3 spans 14 residues. Per the germline V gene, CDR1 is DFQATT and CDR2 is SNEGSKA (reference sequence). V dropped 3 bases and J dropped 8 bases, with 16 bases sitting between them. The DNA of the CDR3 is TGCAGTGCTAGTGAGAGGGCCGCCGGCGAAAAACTGTTTTTT. Translation: CSASERAAGEKLFF.

The V call is TRBV12-3 or TRBV12-4, the J call TRBJ2-1; D ambiguous. This CDR3 contains 13 residues. V gave up 3 bases and J gave up 9 bases, with 12 bases separating them. CDR3 sequence: CASSLEPTREQFF. CDR3 DNA: TGTGCCAGCAGTTTGGAGCCTACACGTGAGCAGTTCTTC.

This chain links TRBV19 with TRBJ1-2; tentative D call: TRBD1 (5 bases). V was trimmed by 2 bases and J by 4 bases, leaving 11 bases between them. This CDR3 is built from 14 residues. Germline lookup yields CDR1 LNHDA and CDR2 SQIVND (reference sequence). CDR3 in amino acids: CASSISGTGYGYTF. The CDR3 coding sequence is TGTGCCAGTAGTATAAGCGGGACTGGCTATGGCTACACCTTC.

CDR3 sequence: CASSERQGAQGANVLTF. For the CDR3, the DNA is TGTGCCAGCAGTGAAAGGCAGGGGGCGCAGGGGGCCAACGTCCTGACTTTC. The rearrangement joins TRBV6-1 to TRBJ2-6; 8 nucleotides match TRBD1. With 2 bases clipped from V and 4 bases from J, the junction kept 7 bases outside the gene matches. The CDR3 length is 17 residues. Germline CDR1 and CDR2: MNHNS and SASEGT.

The chain employs TRBV5-1 and TRBJ1-4, with 7 nucleotides matching TRBD1. The CDR3 is 14 amino acids. The V gene end was trimmed by 4 bases and the J gene end by 6 bases; junction bases not matched to a gene: 6. Germline V gene data show CDR1 as SGHRS and CDR2 as YFSETQ. The CDR3 is CASSLRTGDEKLFF. The CDR3 bases are TGCGCCAGCAGCCTAAGGACAGGAGATGAAAAACTGTTTTTT.

This clone was observed once. The J gene is TRBJ2-5, the V gene TRBV5-1; D not certain. V lost 0 bases to trimming and J lost 4 bases, with 4 bases between them. Germline CDR1 is SGHRS and CDR2 is YFSETQ. The CDR3 loop spans 12 amino acids. The CDR3 DNA reads as TGCGCCAGCAGCTTGGGGGTAGAGACCCAGTACTTC. It yields the protein CASSLGVETQYF.

The chain recombines TRBV7-2 with TRBJ1-1, with D hard to call. CDR3 length equals 14 residues. Trimming shortened V by 0 bases and J by 3 bases, and 8 bases separated the two germline ends. Germline CDR1 SGHTA, CDR2 FQGNSA. CDR3: CASSLAHLYTEAFF. CDR3 nucleotides: TGTGCCAGCAGCTTAGCCCACTTGTACACTGAAGCTTTCTTT.

The chain joins TRBV7-9 to TRBJ1-4, with 7 bases matching TRBD1. The CDR3 is made up of 17 amino acids. Trimming at V came to 1 base and at J to 8 bases, leaving 13 bases not matched to a gene. Germline V gives CDR1 SEHNR, CDR2 FQNEAQ (reference sequence). The CDR3 nucleotides are TGTGCCAGCAGCTTAGGGGAGGGGGCAACTTTCCGAGAAAAACTGTTTTTT. It yields the protein CASSLGEGATFREKLFF.

The chain uses TRBV9 and TRBJ2-7; weak D call: TRBD1 (6 bases). Trimming pared 0 bases from V and 5 bases from J, leaving 15 bases between. The CDR3 runs 15 residues. Germline loops: CDR1 SGDLS, CDR2 YYNGEE. In DNA, the CDR3 is TGTGCCAGCAGCGTAGGGGGCAGGGACATTGACGAGCAGTACTTC. Translated, it gives CASSVGGRDIDEQYF.

This chain's CDR3 is CSVEWGQGAGGYTF. CDR3 nucleotides: TGCAGCGTTGAATGGGGACAGGGGGCGGGAGGCTACACCTTC. The V gene is TRBV29-1, the J gene TRBJ1-2; TRBD1 aligns across 12 bases. CDR1 and CDR2 from the germline V gene are SQVTM and ANQGSEA. The CDR3 loop spans 14 amino acids. The V and J ends lost 2 bases and 8 bases, in that order; junction bases with no gene match: 6.

The genes are TRBV11-3 and TRBJ2-3, with D uncertain. V was pared by 1 base and J by 4 bases, with 9 bases between. The germline V gene encodes CDR1 SGHNT and CDR2 YENEEA. This CDR3 comprises 14 residues. Written as DNA, the CDR3 is TGTGCCAGCAGCTTAGGGGCCTGGGCAGATACGCAGTATTTT. Residues: CASSLGAWADTQYF.

The chain uses TRBV24-1 and TRBJ1-6; maybe TRBD1 (5 bases). V dropped 3 bases and J dropped 8 bases, with 16 bases sitting between them. The germline gives CDR1 KGHDR, CDR2 SFDVKD. The CDR3 has 16 amino acids. The CDR3 loop is CATSDADRVKHSPLHF. The CDR3 DNA sequence: TGTGCCACCAGTGATGCTGACAGAGTCAAGCATTCACCCCTCCACTTT.

This clone was seen repeatedly, ten times or more. The V call is TRBV6-5, the J call TRBJ1-5; perhaps TRBD1 as D (6 bases). The germline V and J ends were trimmed by 4 bases and 6 bases, with 16 bases remaining between them. Germline values: CDR1 MNHEY, CDR2 SVGAGI. This CDR3 contains 15 residues. In nucleotides, the CDR3 is TGTGCCAGCAGTTCCGAACAGTCAGGGGTTCAGCCCCAGCATTTT. Protein sequence: CASSSEQSGVQPQHF.

The chain links TRBV6-5 to TRBJ1-5; the D is unclear. Trimming cost V 0 bases and J 2 bases, with 11 bases left between them. This CDR3 comprises 16 residues. CDR1 MNHEY and CDR2 SVGAGI come from the germline V gene. DNA for the CDR3: TGTGCCAGCAGTTACTCGGGAGGTATTGGCAATCAGCCCCAGCATTTT. This translates into CASSYSGGIGNQPQHF.

The chain is built from TRBV3-1 (or the pseudogene TRBV3-2) and TRBJ1-1; D not resolved. The CDR3 runs 16 residues. CDR1 is LGHDT, CDR2 YNNKEL, per germline (reference sequence). V shed 2 bases and J shed 3 bases, with 16 bases lying between them. In DNA form, the CDR3 reads TGTGCCAGCAGCCAAAGCCGGGATAGCCGTTACACTGAAGCTTTCTTT. This codes for CASSQSRDSRYTEAFF.

V gene TRBV6-6 combines with J gene TRBJ2-7; 8 nucleotides match TRBD1. The CDR3 length is 15 residues. Germline CDR1 MNHNY, CDR2 SVGAGI (reference sequence). V trimming: 9 bases; J trimming: 0 bases; junction bases outside the gene matches: 10. The CDR3 DNA reads as TGTGCCAGAATACGGACAGGGCCGAGCTCCTACGAGCAGTACTTC. Translating gives CARIRTGPSSYEQYF.

The rearrangement uses TRBV18 and TRBJ1-2, with D tentatively TRBD1 (6 bases). The CDR3 contains 14 residues. V lost 6 bases to trimming and J lost 4 bases, with 15 bases between them. CDR1 and CDR2 (germline): KGHSH, LQKENI. This chain's CDR3 is CASSRGAQTYGYTF. CDR3 bases: TGTGCCAGCTCTCGGGGGGCGCAGACCTATGGCTACACCTTC.

This chain links TRBV7-9 with TRBJ1-1; D ambiguous. The CDR3 runs to 13 residues. V dropped 6 bases and J dropped 1 base, with 9 bases sitting between them. Germline V gene data show CDR1 as SEHNR and CDR2 as FQNEAQ (reference sequence). In nucleotides, the CDR3 is TGTGCCAGCAGGCTTGATTCGAACACTGAAGCTTTCTTT. It translates to CASRLDSNTEAFF.

The J gene is TRBJ1-1, the V gene TRBV13; D uncertain. Germline lookup yields CDR1 PRHDT and CDR2 FYEKMQ (reference sequence). The CDR3 contains 13 residues. With 2 bases removed from V and 0 bases from J, the gap between germline ends came to 4 bases. The CDR3 protein is CASSLSVNTEAFF. As DNA, the CDR3 is TGTGCCAGCAGCTTATCAGTGAACACTGAAGCTTTCTTT.

The chain carries TRBV20-1 and TRBJ1-2; 8 positions agree with TRBD1. Germline V gives CDR1 DFQATT, CDR2 SNEGSKA (reference sequence). This CDR3 is built from 17 residues. Losses at the gene ends were 3 bases for V and 1 base for J; bases not matched to a gene: 13. The CDR3 reads CSASRRVGTGFNYGYTF. In nucleotides, the CDR3 is TGCAGTGCTAGTAGGCGGGTCGGGACAGGCTTTAACTATGGCTACACCTTC.